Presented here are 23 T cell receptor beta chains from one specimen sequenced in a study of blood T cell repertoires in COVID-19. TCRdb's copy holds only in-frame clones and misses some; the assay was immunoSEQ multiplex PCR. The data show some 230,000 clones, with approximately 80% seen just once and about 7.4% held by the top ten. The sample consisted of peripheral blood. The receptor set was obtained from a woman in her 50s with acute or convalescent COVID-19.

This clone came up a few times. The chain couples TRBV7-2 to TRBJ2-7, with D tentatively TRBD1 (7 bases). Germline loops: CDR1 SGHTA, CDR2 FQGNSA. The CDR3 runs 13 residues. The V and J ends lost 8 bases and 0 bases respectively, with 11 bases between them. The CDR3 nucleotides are TGTGCCAGCGGAGGGGACAGCTCCTACGAGCAGTACTTC. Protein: CASGGDSSYEQYF.

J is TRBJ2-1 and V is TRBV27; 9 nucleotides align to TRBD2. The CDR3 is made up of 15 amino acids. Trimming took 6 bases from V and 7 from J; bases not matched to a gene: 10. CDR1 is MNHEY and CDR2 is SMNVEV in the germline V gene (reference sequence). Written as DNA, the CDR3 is TGTGCCAGCAGGATAGCGGGAGCGGGTGGGAATGAGCAGTTCTTC. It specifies CASRIAGAGGNEQFF.

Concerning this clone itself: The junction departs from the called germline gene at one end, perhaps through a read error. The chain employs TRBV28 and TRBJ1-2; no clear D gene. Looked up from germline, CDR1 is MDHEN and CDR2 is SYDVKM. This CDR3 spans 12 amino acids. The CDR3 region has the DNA TGTGCCAGCAGTTTAAATGGCCGACACCTCTCCTTC. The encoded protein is CASSLNGRHLSF.

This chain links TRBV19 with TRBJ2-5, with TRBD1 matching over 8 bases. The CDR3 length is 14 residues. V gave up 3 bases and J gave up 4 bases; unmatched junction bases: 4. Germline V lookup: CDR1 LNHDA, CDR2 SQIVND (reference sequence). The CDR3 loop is CASSMDRDRETQYF. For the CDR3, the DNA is TGTGCCAGTAGTATGGACAGGGACAGAGAGACCCAGTACTTC.

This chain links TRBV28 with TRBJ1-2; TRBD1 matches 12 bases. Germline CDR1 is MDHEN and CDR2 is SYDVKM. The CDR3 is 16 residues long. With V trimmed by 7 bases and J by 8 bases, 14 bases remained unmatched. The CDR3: CASNSGTGGGGSGYTF. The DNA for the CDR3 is TGTGCCAGCAATTCCGGGACAGGGGGCGGTGGTTCGGGCTACACCTTC.

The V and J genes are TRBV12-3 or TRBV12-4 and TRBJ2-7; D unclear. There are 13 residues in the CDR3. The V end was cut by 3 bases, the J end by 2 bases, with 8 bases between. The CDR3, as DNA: TGTGCCAGCAGTTTTGGCTTTCCCTACGAGCAGTACTTC. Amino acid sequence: CASSFGFPYEQYF.

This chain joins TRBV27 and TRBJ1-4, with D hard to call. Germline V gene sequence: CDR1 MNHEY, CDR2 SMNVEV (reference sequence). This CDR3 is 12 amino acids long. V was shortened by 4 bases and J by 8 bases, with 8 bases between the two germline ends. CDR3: CASSSQREKLFF. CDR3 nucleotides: TGTGCCAGCAGTTCCCAGCGGGAAAAACTGTTTTTT. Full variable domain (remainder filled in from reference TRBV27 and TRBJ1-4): EAQVTQNPRYLITVTGKKLTVTCSQNMNHEYMSWYRQDPGLGLRQIYYSMNVEVTDKGDVPEGYKVSRKEKRNFPLILESPSPNQTSLYFCASSSQREKLFFGSGTQLSVL.

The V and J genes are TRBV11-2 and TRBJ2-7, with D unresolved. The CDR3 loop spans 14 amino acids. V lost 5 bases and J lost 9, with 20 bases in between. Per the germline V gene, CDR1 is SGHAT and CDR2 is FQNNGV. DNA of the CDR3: TGTGCCAGCAGCGGATCGGCAGGTTTATTGACGCAGTACTTC. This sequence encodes CASSGSAGLLTQYF. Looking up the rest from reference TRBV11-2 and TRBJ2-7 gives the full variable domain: EAGVAQSPRYKIIEKRQSVAFWCNPISGHATLYWYQQILGQGPKLLIQFQNNGVVDDSQLPKDRFSAERLKGVDSTLKIQPAKLEDSAVYLCASSGSAGLLTQYFGPGTRLTVT.

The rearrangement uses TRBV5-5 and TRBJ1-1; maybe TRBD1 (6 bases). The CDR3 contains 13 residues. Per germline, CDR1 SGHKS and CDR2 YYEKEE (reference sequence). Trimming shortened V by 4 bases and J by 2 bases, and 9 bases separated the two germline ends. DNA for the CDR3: TGTGCCAGCAGCCTACAGGGTAACACTGAAGCTTTCTTT. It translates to CASSLQGNTEAFF.

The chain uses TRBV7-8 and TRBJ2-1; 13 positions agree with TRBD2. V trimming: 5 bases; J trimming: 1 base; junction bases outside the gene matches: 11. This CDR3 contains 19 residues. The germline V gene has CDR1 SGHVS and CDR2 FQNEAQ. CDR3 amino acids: CASSRMTSGRLPSYNEQFF. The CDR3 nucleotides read TGTGCCAGCAGCCGCATGACTAGCGGGAGGTTACCGTCCTACAATGAGCAGTTCTTC.

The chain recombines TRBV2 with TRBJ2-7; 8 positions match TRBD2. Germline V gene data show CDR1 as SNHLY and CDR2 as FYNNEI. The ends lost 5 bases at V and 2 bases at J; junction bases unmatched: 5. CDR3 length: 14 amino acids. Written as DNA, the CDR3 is TGTGCCAGCAGTCCGGGACTAGTTCCCTACGAGCAGTACTTC. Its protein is CASSPGLVPYEQYF.

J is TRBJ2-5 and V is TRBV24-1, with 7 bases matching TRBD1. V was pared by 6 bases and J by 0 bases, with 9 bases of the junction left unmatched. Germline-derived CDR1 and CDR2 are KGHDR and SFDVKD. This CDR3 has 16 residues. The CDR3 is CATSTRQGRYQETQYF. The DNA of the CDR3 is TGTGCCACCAGTACTAGACAGGGACGGTACCAAGAGACCCAGTACTTC.

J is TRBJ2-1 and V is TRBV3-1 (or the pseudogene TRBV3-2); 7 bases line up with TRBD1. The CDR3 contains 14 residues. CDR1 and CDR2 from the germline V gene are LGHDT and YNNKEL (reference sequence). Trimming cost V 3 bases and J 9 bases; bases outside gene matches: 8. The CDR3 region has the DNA TGTGCCAGCAGCCAGGCCGGGACAGCTGTTGAGCAGTTCTTC. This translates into CASSQAGTAVEQFF.

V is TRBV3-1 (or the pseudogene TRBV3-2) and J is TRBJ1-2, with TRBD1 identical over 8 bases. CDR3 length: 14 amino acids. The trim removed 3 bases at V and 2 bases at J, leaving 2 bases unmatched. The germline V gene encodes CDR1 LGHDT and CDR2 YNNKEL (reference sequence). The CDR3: CASSHRQGNYGYTF. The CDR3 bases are TGTGCCAGCAGCCACCGACAGGGGAACTATGGCTACACCTTC.

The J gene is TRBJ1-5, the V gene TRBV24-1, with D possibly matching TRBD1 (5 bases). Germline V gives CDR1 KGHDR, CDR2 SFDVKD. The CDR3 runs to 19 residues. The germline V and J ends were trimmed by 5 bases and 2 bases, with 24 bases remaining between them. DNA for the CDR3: TGTGCCACCAGTGCGGAAGTCATGGACCGCCCGGGGGGCAATCAGCCCCAGCATTTT. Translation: CATSAEVMDRPGGNQPQHF.

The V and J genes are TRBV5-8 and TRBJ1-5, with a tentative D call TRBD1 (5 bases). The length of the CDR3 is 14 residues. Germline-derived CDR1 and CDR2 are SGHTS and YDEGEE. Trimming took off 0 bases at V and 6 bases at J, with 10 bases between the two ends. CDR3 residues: CASSLGQGLQPQHF. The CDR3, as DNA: TGTGCCAGCAGCTTGGGTCAGGGACTTCAGCCCCAGCATTTT.

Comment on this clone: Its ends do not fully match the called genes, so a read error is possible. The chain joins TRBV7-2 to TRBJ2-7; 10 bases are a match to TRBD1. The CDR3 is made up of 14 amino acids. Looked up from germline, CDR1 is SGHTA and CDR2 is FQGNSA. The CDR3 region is CASSSTLTGGVIEF. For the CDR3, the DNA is TGTGCCAGCAGCTCTACCCTGACAGGGGGCGTAATCGAATTC.

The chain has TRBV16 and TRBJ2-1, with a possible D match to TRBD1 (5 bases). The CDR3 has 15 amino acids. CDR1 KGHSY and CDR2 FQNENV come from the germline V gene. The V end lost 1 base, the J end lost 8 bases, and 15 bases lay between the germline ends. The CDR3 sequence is CASSQLGQGADEQFF. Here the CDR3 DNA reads TGTGCCAGCAGCCAATTGGGCCAAGGGGCGGATGAGCAGTTCTTC.

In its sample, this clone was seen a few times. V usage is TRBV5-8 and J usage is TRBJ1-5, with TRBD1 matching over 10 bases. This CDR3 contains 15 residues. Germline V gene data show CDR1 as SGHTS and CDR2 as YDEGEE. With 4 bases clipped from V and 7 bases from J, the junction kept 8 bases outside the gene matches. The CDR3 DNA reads TGTGCCAGCAGCGCCGACGGGACAGGGGAACAGCCCCAGCATTTT. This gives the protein CASSADGTGEQPQHF.

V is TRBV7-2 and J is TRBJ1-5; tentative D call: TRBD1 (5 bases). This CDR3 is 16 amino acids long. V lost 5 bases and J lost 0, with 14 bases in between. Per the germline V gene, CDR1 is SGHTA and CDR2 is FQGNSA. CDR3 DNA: TGTGCCAGCAGCCCTCAAGGGGTAAATAGCAATCAGCCCCAGCATTTT. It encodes CASSPQGVNSNQPQHF.

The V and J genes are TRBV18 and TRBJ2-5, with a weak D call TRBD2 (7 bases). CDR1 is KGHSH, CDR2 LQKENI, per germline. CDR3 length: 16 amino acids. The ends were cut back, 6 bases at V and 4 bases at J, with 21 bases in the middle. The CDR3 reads CASSRVGRQGRETQYF. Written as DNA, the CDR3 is TGTGCCAGCTCGCGTGTCGGGAGGCAGGGGCGAGAGACCCAGTACTTC.

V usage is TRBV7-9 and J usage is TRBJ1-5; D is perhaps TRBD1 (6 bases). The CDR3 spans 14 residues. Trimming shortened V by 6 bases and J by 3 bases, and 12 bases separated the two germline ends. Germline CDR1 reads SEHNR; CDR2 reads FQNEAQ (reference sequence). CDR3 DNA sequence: TGTGCCAGCAGTAACCGGGACAACAATCAGCCCCAGCATTTT. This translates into CASSNRDNNQPQHF.

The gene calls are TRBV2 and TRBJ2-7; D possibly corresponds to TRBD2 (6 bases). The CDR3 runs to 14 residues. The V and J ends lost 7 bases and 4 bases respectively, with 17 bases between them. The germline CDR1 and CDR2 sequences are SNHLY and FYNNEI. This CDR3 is CASNTGSTIYEQYF. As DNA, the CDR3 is TGTGCCAGCAATACCGGGAGCACAATATACGAGCAGTACTTC.